This is a list of T cell receptor beta chains from one sample in a study of blood T cell repertoires in COVID-19. Sequencing used immunoSEQ multiplex PCR; TCRdb keeps in-frame clones, though not all of them. The data contain more than 100,000 clones, 80% to 90% of them singletons. Sequencing was done on a sample of peripheral blood. The origin of the receptors is a man between 40 and 49 years old with acute or convalescent COVID-19. CDR3s include the opening cysteine and the closing phenylalanine or tryptophan. Each record gives: CDR3 protein, CDR3 DNA, clone size, D gene, J gene, V gene. A D gene is named only where the DNA matches it firmly. Expanded clones are given a class, and other clones once, few, many or no size at all.

CDR3 protein: CATSDTPLGTGDTGELFF; CDR3 DNA: TGTGCCACCAGTGATACCCCGCTCGGGACAGGGGACACCGGGGAGCTGTTTTTT; clone size: few; D gene: TRBD1; J gene: TRBJ2-2; V gene: TRBV24-1
CDR3 protein: CASSLDVHTSGNTIYF; CDR3 DNA: TGTGCCAGCAGCTTGGATGTTCACACGTCTGGAAACACCATATATTTT; clone size: -; D gene: -; J gene: TRBJ1-3; V gene: TRBV5-6
CDR3 protein: CASSVQGGSNQPQHF; CDR3 DNA: TGTGCCAGTAGTGTACAGGGGGGAAGCAATCAGCCCCAGCATTTT; clone size: few; D gene: TRBD1; J gene: TRBJ1-5; V gene: TRBV19
CDR3 protein: CASSYPLPVTGPGELFF; CDR3 DNA: TGTGCCAGCAGTTACCCTCTGCCCGTCACAGGGCCCGGGGAGCTGTTTTTT; clone size: -; D gene: -; J gene: TRBJ2-2; V gene: TRBV6-2/TRBV6-3
CDR3 protein: CASSPLIRPGQQSGELFF; CDR3 DNA: TGTGCCAGCAGTCCTTTAATACGACCGGGACAGCAGTCCGGGGAGCTGTTTTTT; clone size: -; D gene: TRBD1; J gene: TRBJ2-2; V gene: TRBV6-6
CDR3 protein: CASSTGTGKEKLFF; CDR3 DNA: TGTGCCAGCAGCACCGGGACAGGGAAAGAAAAACTGTTTTTT; clone size: -; D gene: TRBD1; J gene: TRBJ1-4; V gene: TRBV3-1/TRBV3-2
CDR3 protein: CASSGTRAMNTEAFF; CDR3 DNA: TGTGCCAGCAGCGGGACAAGGGCTATGAACACTGAAGCTTTCTTT; clone size: -; D gene: -; J gene: TRBJ1-1; V gene: TRBV6-5
CDR3 protein: CAWAGGGGYTF; CDR3 DNA: TGTGCCTGGGCCGGGGGGGGTGGCTACACCTTC; clone size: -; D gene: -; J gene: TRBJ1-2; V gene: TRBV30
CDR3 protein: CASSLGGNNSPLHF; CDR3 DNA: TGTGCCAGCAGCTTAGGAGGGAACAATTCACCCCTCCACTTT; clone size: once; D gene: -; J gene: TRBJ1-6; V gene: TRBV7-9
CDR3 protein: CASSPRRVYGYTF; CDR3 DNA: TGTGCCAGCAGCCCCCGTAGAGTTTATGGCTACACCTTC; clone size: -; D gene: -; J gene: TRBJ1-2; V gene: TRBV7-2
CDR3 protein: CAIRGTGDHREQYF; CDR3 DNA: TGTGCCATCAGAGGGACAGGGGATCATCGCGAGCAGTACTTC; clone size: -; D gene: TRBD1; J gene: TRBJ2-7; V gene: TRBV10-3
CDR3 protein: CASSTWTVVNSPLHF; CDR3 DNA: TGTGCCAGCAGCACATGGACAGTGGTTAATTCACCCCTCCACTTT; clone size: -; D gene: -; J gene: TRBJ1-6; V gene: TRBV5-4
CDR3 protein: CASSFGGTGFGYTF; CDR3 DNA: TGCGCCAGCAGCTTTGGCGGGACAGGGTTTGGCTACACCTTC; clone size: -; D gene: TRBD1; J gene: TRBJ1-2; V gene: TRBV5-1
CDR3 protein: CASSWASGGIAGELFF; CDR3 DNA: TGTGCCAGCAGCTGGGCTAGCGGGGGGATAGCCGGGGAGCTGTTTTTT; clone size: few; D gene: TRBD2; J gene: TRBJ2-2; V gene: TRBV11-3
CDR3 protein: CASSTIAKNIQYF; CDR3 DNA: TGTGCCAGCAGTACAATAGCCAAAAACATTCAGTACTTC; clone size: few; D gene: -; J gene: TRBJ2-4; V gene: TRBV7-8
CDR3 protein: CASSLDRSPGTSGNEQFF; CDR3 DNA: TGCGCCAGCAGCTTGGACAGGTCTCCCGGGACTAGTGGCAATGAGCAGTTCTTC; clone size: -; D gene: TRBD2; J gene: TRBJ2-1; V gene: TRBV5-1
CDR3 protein: CASSSDRGVRPQHF; CDR3 DNA: TGTGCCAGCAGCTCGGACAGGGGGGTGCGGCCCCAGCATTTT; clone size: few; D gene: TRBD1; J gene: TRBJ1-5; V gene: TRBV5-5